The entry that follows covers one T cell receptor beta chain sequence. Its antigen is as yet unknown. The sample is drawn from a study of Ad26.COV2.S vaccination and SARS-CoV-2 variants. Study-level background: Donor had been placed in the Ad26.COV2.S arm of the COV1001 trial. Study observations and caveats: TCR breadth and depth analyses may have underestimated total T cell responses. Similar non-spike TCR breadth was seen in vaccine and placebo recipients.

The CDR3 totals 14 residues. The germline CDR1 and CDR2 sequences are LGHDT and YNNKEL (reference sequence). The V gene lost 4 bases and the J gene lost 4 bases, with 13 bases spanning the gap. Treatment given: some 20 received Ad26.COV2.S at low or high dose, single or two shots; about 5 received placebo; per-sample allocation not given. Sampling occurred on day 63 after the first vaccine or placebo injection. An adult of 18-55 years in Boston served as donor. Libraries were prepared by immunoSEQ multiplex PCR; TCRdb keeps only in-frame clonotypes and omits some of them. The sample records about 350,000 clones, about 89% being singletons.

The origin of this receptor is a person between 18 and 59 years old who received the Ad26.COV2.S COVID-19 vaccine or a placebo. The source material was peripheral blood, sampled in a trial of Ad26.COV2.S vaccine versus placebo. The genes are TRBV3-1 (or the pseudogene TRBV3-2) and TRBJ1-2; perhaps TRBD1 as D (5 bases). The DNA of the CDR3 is TGTGCCAGCAGCCGGGAGGGGCCCCTCTATGGCTACACCTTC. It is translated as CASSREGPLYGYTF.